These 15 T cell receptor beta chains were sequenced from one sample in a study of cytomegalovirus exposure and HLA in healthy donors. PCR was performed using 60 Vbeta and 13 Jbeta primers. Method: immunoSEQ multiplex PCR; TCRdb's copy keeps in-frame clones and lacks some. The sample records 150,000 to 200,000 clones, around three quarters being singletons. Sequenced material: PBMCs. These receptors were collected from a woman between 40 and 50 years old in good health and CMV-seronegative.

The V gene is TRBV6-5, the J gene TRBJ2-3; the match to TRBD2 covers 7 bases. This CDR3 region has 16 residues. The ends lost 2 bases at V and 2 bases at J; junction bases unmatched: 7. Germline assignment: CDR1 MNHEY and CDR2 SVGAGI. CDR3 amino acids: CASSYQRTRHTDTQYF. In DNA, the CDR3 is TGTGCCAGCAGTTACCAAAGGACTAGGCACACAGATACGCAGTATTTT.

The V gene is TRBV2, the J gene TRBJ2-1, with a possible D match to TRBD2 (6 bases). The CDR3 covers 14 residues. The germline CDR1 and CDR2 sequences are SNHLY and FYNNEI. V was shortened by 3 bases and J by 8 bases, with 14 bases between the two germline ends. CDR3 sequence reads: CASSDDQRVDEQFF. In DNA form, the CDR3 reads TGTGCCAGCAGTGACGACCAGCGGGTCGATGAGCAGTTCTTC.

V is TRBV7-9 and J is TRBJ2-7; D uncertain. Germline CDR1 and CDR2: SEHNR and FQNEAQ (reference sequence). Between the trimmed V and J ends, which lost 0 bases and 0 bases, there was a span of 12 bases. The CDR3 runs to 16 residues. CDR3 sequence: CASSLANLHSSYEQYF. The CDR3 DNA is TGTGCCAGCAGCTTAGCCAACTTACACAGCTCCTACGAGCAGTACTTC.

This clone has more than one count but fewer than ten. This chain uses TRBV30 with TRBJ2-7; possibly TRBD1 for D (6 bases). This CDR3 is 14 amino acids long. CDR1 is GTSNPN and CDR2 is SVGIG in the germline V gene (reference sequence). V was clipped by 2 bases and J by 0 bases, with 11 bases between them. As DNA, the CDR3 is TGTGCCTGGAGTAGGGGGACGAGCTCCTACGAGCAGTACTTC. The encoded protein is CAWSRGTSSYEQYF.

This clone was recorded a few times. This sequence joins TRBV7-9 and TRBJ1-4; D remains unclear. Germline CDR1 is SEHNR and CDR2 is FQNEAQ (reference sequence). Trimming left V 1 base short and J 8 bases short, with 11 bases between. The CDR3 runs 14 residues. CDR3 residues: CASSLGAGREKLFF. CDR3 DNA sequence: TGTGCCAGCAGCTTAGGAGCAGGCAGAGAAAAACTGTTTTTT.

This chain uses TRBV2 with TRBJ2-5; 13 bases align to TRBD2. Germline trimming cut 6 bases from V and 5 bases from J; bases unmatched to any gene: 6. The germline V gene has CDR1 SNHLY and CDR2 FYNNEI. The CDR3 covers 15 residues. CDR3: CASSPGLAGTETQYF. CDR3 bases: TGTGCCAGCAGCCCGGGACTAGCGGGAACGGAGACCCAGTACTTC.

This CDR3 reads CASRERTGDEKLFF. The DNA for the CDR3 is TGTGCCAGCCGGGAGCGGACAGGGGATGAAAAACTGTTTTTT. This chain connects TRBV2 to TRBJ1-4; TRBD1 aligns across 9 bases. V lost 8 bases and J lost 6; bases outside the gene matches: 7. Germline V CDR1 and CDR2: SNHLY, FYNNEI. The CDR3 spans 14 residues.

V is TRBV2 and J is TRBJ2-1, with D unresolved. CDR1 and CDR2 from the germline V gene are SNHLY and FYNNEI. There are 15 residues in the CDR3. Trimming stripped 4 bases from V and 2 bases from J, with 12 bases between. The DNA for the CDR3 is TGTGCCAGCAGTGCGGGTGGAACTGCCTACAATGAGCAGTTCTTC. Amino acids: CASSAGGTAYNEQFF.

This clone was counted once. This chain connects TRBV11-2 to TRBJ2-5; 10 nucleotides line up with TRBD2. With V trimmed by 3 bases and J by 0 bases, 4 bases remained unmatched. Germline CDR1 is SGHAT and CDR2 is FQNNGV. The CDR3 has 16 residues. CDR3 amino acids: CASSFGTSAYQETQYF. The CDR3 DNA follows: TGTGCCAGCAGCTTTGGGACTAGCGCCTACCAAGAGACCCAGTACTTC.

This sequence joins TRBV7-6 and TRBJ2-7; 7 bases are a match to TRBD2. V trimming: 5 bases; J trimming: 3 bases; junction bases outside the gene matches: 4. CDR3 size: 13 residues. The germline CDR1 and CDR2 sequences are SGHVS and FNYEAQ. The CDR3 sequence is CASSTGLLYEQYF. For the CDR3, the DNA is TGTGCCAGCAGCACGGGACTACTCTACGAGCAGTACTTC.

The V and J genes are TRBV11-2 and TRBJ2-7, with 9 bases lining up with TRBD1. CDR3 size: 15 residues. Germline CDR1 reads SGHAT; CDR2 reads FQNNGV. V was clipped by 6 bases and J by 1 base; unmatched bases: 7. CDR3 residues: CASSSGTGYSYEQYF. CDR3 nucleotides: TGTGCCAGCAGTTCCGGGACAGGGTATTCCTACGAGCAGTACTTC.

The V gene is TRBV30, the J gene TRBJ1-4, with D unclear. CDR3 size: 15 residues. The ends were cut back, 0 bases at V and 0 bases at J, with 8 bases in the middle. Germline values: CDR1 GTSNPN, CDR2 SVGIG (reference sequence). CDR3 in DNA: TGTGCCTGGAGTGTAAACACCCCAACTAATGAAAAACTGTTTTTT. It translates to CAWSVNTPTNEKLFF. The full variable domain, completed using reference TRBV30 and TRBJ1-4, is SQTIHQWPATLVQPVGSPLSLECTVEGTSNPNLYWYRQAAGRGLQLLFYSVGIGQISSEVPQNLSASRPQDRQFILSSKKLLLSDSGFYLCAWSVNTPTNEKLFFGSGTQLSVL.

The rearrangement joins TRBV1 to TRBJ2-1; the table assigns TRBD1, which was not confirmed against the DNA. TRBV1 corresponds to a pseudogene. The CDR3 sequence is 16 residues long. DNA for the CDR3: TGCACCAGCAGTATTGAAGAGGGGGACTCCTACAATGAGCAGTTCTTC. This sequence encodes CTSSIEEGDSYNEQFF.

The genes are TRBV11-1 and TRBJ2-7, with a weak D call TRBD1 (5 bases). Germline V CDR1 and CDR2: SGHAT, FQDESV (reference sequence). This CDR3 is 15 amino acids long. With 5 bases removed from V and 3 bases from J, the gap between germline ends came to 17 bases. The CDR3 sequence: CASSPRGQHFYEQYF. CDR3 DNA sequence: TGTGCCAGCAGCCCTCGTGGACAACACTTCTACGAGCAGTACTTC.

The chain carries TRBV5-6 and TRBJ2-7; TRBD2 agrees at 10 bases. Germline V lookup: CDR1 SGHDT, CDR2 YYEEEE. The V gene end was trimmed by 0 bases and the J gene end by 0 bases; junction bases not matched to a gene: 6. There are 17 residues in the CDR3. The CDR3 spells CASSLGGAGGPSYEQYF. In nucleotides, the CDR3 is TGTGCCAGCAGCTTGGGGGGAGCGGGAGGGCCCTCCTACGAGCAGTACTTC.